The 25 T cell receptor beta chains below were found in one sample sequenced in a study of blood T cell repertoires in COVID-19. Data came from immunoSEQ multiplex PCR; TCRdb stores just in-frame clones and leaves some out. In the table there are more than 200,000 clones, around 89% of which are singletons. Sequencing was performed on peripheral blood. The origin of the receptors is a man younger than 45 with COVID-19, enrolled during active disease.

The CDR3: CASSAQGTGNQPQHF. Written as DNA, the CDR3 is TGTGCCAGCAGCGCCCAGGGAACCGGCAATCAGCCCCAGCATTTT. The rearrangement links TRBV7-6 to TRBJ1-5, with D tentatively TRBD1 (5 bases). With 5 bases removed from V and 2 bases from J, the gap between germline ends came to 13 bases. CDR1 SGHVS and CDR2 FNYEAQ come from the germline V gene. This CDR3 has 15 amino acids.

V usage is TRBV7-8 and J usage is TRBJ1-6; 9 bases map to TRBD1. The ends lost 2 bases at V and 6 bases at J; junction bases unmatched: 11. Germline V gene lookup returns CDR1 SGHVS and CDR2 FQNEAQ. CDR3 length: 18 residues. The CDR3 coding sequence is TGTGCCAGCAGCTTAAGGGGGGTGGGACAGGGTGGTAATTCACCCCTCCACTTT. This encodes CASSLRGVGQGGNSPLHF.

This rearrangement joins TRBV7-3 to TRBJ1-3; D uncertain. V was cut by 6 bases and J by 0 bases, with 9 bases left in between. The germline CDR1 and CDR2 sequences are SGHTA and FQGTGA. The CDR3 extends over 14 amino acids. The chain's CDR3 is CASRGSSSGNTIYF. CDR3 nucleotide sequence: TGTGCCAGCAGGGGCAGCTCCTCTGGAAACACCATATATTTT.

This sequence joins TRBV5-4 and TRBJ2-5; 10 nucleotides line up with TRBD2. Germline lookup yields CDR1 SGHNT and CDR2 YYREEE (reference sequence). The CDR3 runs 15 residues. Unmatched junction bases numbered 8, after V lost 4 bases and J lost 5 bases. The CDR3 coding sequence is TGTGCCAGCAGCATGGAATTACTAGCGGGGGAGACCCAGTACTTC. Protein sequence: CASSMELLAGETQYF.

The chain has TRBV5-5 and TRBJ1-1; 7 nucleotides match TRBD1. The CDR3 runs to 13 residues. Germline V gene lookup returns CDR1 SGHKS and CDR2 YYEKEE (reference sequence). V was pared by 1 base and J by 10 bases, with 7 bases of the junction left unmatched. The CDR3 sequence is CASSLSRDRAAFF. The CDR3 DNA follows: TGTGCCAGCAGCTTGAGTCGGGACAGAGCAGCTTTCTTT.

Here the CDR3 reads CASSEGQELRKQYF. The CDR3 DNA reads as TGTGCCAGCAGTGAAGGGCAGGAATTAAGGAAGCAGTACTTC. This chain connects TRBV6-1 to TRBJ2-7; D is unresolved. The germline V gene has CDR1 MNHNS and CDR2 SASEGT. There are 14 residues in the CDR3. V gave up 1 base and J gave up 8 bases, with 15 bases separating them.

This chain uses TRBV25-1 with TRBJ2-1, with D possibly matching TRBD2 (5 bases). Trimming cost V 4 bases and J 5 bases, with 15 bases left between them. The CDR3 totals 15 residues. From germline, CDR1 is MGHDK and CDR2 SYGVNS. CDR3 DNA sequence: TGTGCCAGCAGTGGACCGATGAGCGGAAACAATGAGCAGTTCTTC. Translated: CASSGPMSGNNEQFF.

V usage is TRBV28 and J usage is TRBJ2-3; TRBD2 aligns across 12 bases. Per the germline V gene, CDR1 is MDHEN and CDR2 is SYDVKM. V shed 1 base and J 3 bases; nucleotides not matched to a gene: 8. The CDR3 loop spans 18 amino acids. The CDR3 DNA reads as TGTGCCAGCAGTTTATATGCTAGCGGGAGGGTGAGAACAGATACGCAGTATTTT. It encodes CASSLYASGRVRTDTQYF.

The chain uses TRBV27 and TRBJ2-3, with D possibly being TRBD1 (6 bases). V lost 7 bases to trimming and J lost 2 bases, with 13 bases between them. The CDR3 totals 14 residues. The V gene's germline CDR1 is MNHEY and CDR2 SMNVEV (reference sequence). For the CDR3, the DNA is TGTGCCAGCAAGTGGGCAGGGGCCACAGATACGCAGTATTTT. Its protein product is CASKWAGATDTQYF.

The rearrangement uses TRBV7-9 and TRBJ1-1; D remains unclear. The V end was cut by 3 bases, the J end by 9 bases, with 14 bases between. Germline CDR1 SEHNR, CDR2 FQNEAQ (reference sequence). The CDR3 loop spans 13 amino acids. CDR3 in amino acids: CASSLAVDGQAFF. CDR3 sequence (DNA): TGTGCCAGCAGCTTGGCGGTTGACGGCCAAGCTTTCTTT.

The chain is built from TRBV28 and TRBJ1-5, with a possible D match to TRBD1 (5 bases). CDR1 is MDHEN and CDR2 is SYDVKM in the germline V gene. The CDR3 extends over 19 amino acids. The V end lost 7 bases, the J end lost 0 bases, and 25 bases lay between the germline ends. In DNA, the CDR3 is TGTGCCAGCATCCCCCTCCCTTGGCAGGGCGAGTTTAGCAATCAGCCCCAGCATTTT. Translation gives CASIPLPWQGEFSNQPQHF.

The gene calls are TRBV13 and TRBJ1-2, with 7 bases aligning to TRBD1. The CDR3 runs to 12 residues. Germline V gene data show CDR1 as PRHDT and CDR2 as FYEKMQ (reference sequence). V was clipped by 5 bases and J by 5 bases; unmatched bases: 2. The CDR3 bases are TGTGCCAGCAGCCCAGGGGGTTATGGCTACACCTTC. Translating gives CASSPGGYGYTF.

The chain couples TRBV15 to TRBJ2-2; a possible D gene is TRBD1 (6 bases). This CDR3 contains 16 residues. Germline assignment: CDR1 LNHNV and CDR2 YYDKDF (reference sequence). V lost 5 bases to trimming and J lost 5 bases, with 18 bases between them. CDR3 bases: TGTGCCACCAGCCCTACCGGGACATATAGGACCGGGGAGCTGTTTTTT. Its protein is CATSPTGTYRTGELFF.

The chain links TRBV18 to TRBJ1-1; no definite D call. The CDR3 covers 14 residues. Trimming shortened V by 1 base and J by 6 bases, and 12 bases separated the two germline ends. Germline V gives CDR1 KGHSH, CDR2 LQKENI. The CDR3 nucleotides are TGTGCCAGCTCACCACTTCGGTCCTTTCCTGAAGCTTTCTTT. It codes for CASSPLRSFPEAFF. Full variable domain (remainder filled in from reference TRBV18 and TRBJ1-1): NAGVMQNPRHLVRRRGQEARLRCSPMKGHSHVYWYRQLPEEGLKFMVYLQKENIIDESGMPKERFSAEFPKEGPSILRIQQVVRGDSAAYFCASSPLRSFPEAFFGQGTRLTVV.

The J gene is TRBJ1-2, the V gene TRBV7-9; 9 nucleotides agree with TRBD1. Trimming at V came to 10 bases and at J to 3 bases, leaving 6 bases not matched to a gene. Germline CDR1 reads SEHNR; CDR2 reads FQNEAQ (reference sequence). This CDR3 is built from 13 residues. In DNA form, the CDR3 reads TGTGCCACAGCGACAGGGGGTGACTATGGCTACACCTTC. Its protein is CATATGGDYGYTF.

The rearrangement uses TRBV10-3 and TRBJ2-7, with 7 bases lining up with TRBD1. Germline CDR1 is ENHRY and CDR2 is SYGVKD. The CDR3 has 13 amino acids. J was trimmed by 2 bases and V by 6 bases; bases with no gene match: 4. CDR3 residues: CAISGTVAYEQYF. In nucleotides, the CDR3 is TGTGCCATCAGCGGGACAGTGGCCTACGAGCAGTACTTC.

This clone was counted a single time. Other DNA sequences in this sample translate to the same CDR3. For the CDR3, the DNA is TGTGCCAGCAGCTTAGATCGGAACACTGAAGCTTTCTTT. Amino acids: CASSLDRNTEAFF. The chain links TRBV11-2 to TRBJ1-1, with no clear D. CDR1 and CDR2 (germline): SGHAT, FQNNGV. With 0 bases removed from V and 1 base from J, the gap between germline ends came to 3 bases. The CDR3 runs to 13 residues.

The chain employs TRBV19 and TRBJ2-3; possibly TRBD2 for D (7 bases). This CDR3 is built from 12 residues. Germline V lookup: CDR1 LNHDA, CDR2 SQIVND (reference sequence). Deletions cut 4 bases from V and 9 bases from J, with 11 bases between. CDR3 coding DNA: TGTGCCAGTAGTAGGGAGGGGACAACGCAGTATTTT. It translates to CASSREGTTQYF.

The V gene is TRBV4-1, the J gene TRBJ2-1; 9 nucleotides match TRBD2. The CDR3 loop spans 17 amino acids. With V trimmed by 2 bases and J by 4 bases, 9 bases remained unmatched. Germline CDR1 and CDR2: MGHRA and YSYEKL. The CDR3 nucleotides read TGCGCCAGCAGCCAATTCCCAGCGGGAGGTGGGTACAATGAGCAGTTCTTC. Translated: CASSQFPAGGGYNEQFF.

The chain recombines TRBV30 with TRBJ1-2, with 7 bases identical to TRBD1. CDR1 and CDR2 (germline): GTSNPN, SVGIG (reference sequence). This CDR3 has 13 residues. Trimming took 2 bases from V and 2 from J; bases not matched to a gene: 2. CDR3 region: CAWSPGQNYGYTF. The CDR3 nucleotides are TGTGCCTGGAGTCCGGGACAGAACTATGGCTACACCTTC. The full variable domain, with the rest looked up from reference TRBV30 and TRBJ1-2, is SQTIHQWPATLVQPVGSPLSLECTVEGTSNPNLYWYRQAAGRGLQLLFYSVGIGQISSEVPQNLSASRPQDRQFILSSKKLLLSDSGFYLCAWSPGQNYGYTFGSGTRLTVV.

The chain couples TRBV5-6 to TRBJ2-7; no reliable D call. The CDR3 is 13 residues long. Germline CDR1 SGHDT, CDR2 YYEEEE. The ends were cut back, 0 bases at V and 2 bases at J, with 6 bases in the middle. CDR3 in amino acids: CASSLGTPYEQYF. The CDR3 DNA reads as TGTGCCAGCAGCTTGGGAACACCCTACGAGCAGTACTTC.

The V and J genes are TRBV4-2 and TRBJ1-2; tentatively, D is TRBD1 (5 bases). Germline CDR1 is LGHNA and CDR2 is YNFKEQ. The germline V and J ends were trimmed by 0 bases and 3 bases, with 11 bases remaining between them. This CDR3 region has 15 residues. This CDR3 is CASSQEKAGYYGYTF. CDR3 nucleotides: TGTGCCAGCAGCCAAGAAAAGGCAGGGTACTATGGCTACACCTTC.

V and J are TRBV19 and TRBJ1-4; 9 bases match TRBD1. Trimming took 5 bases from V and 3 from J; bases not matched to a gene: 10. CDR3 length equals 17 residues. From germline, CDR1 is LNHDA and CDR2 SQIVND (reference sequence). The CDR3 spells CASSPGQGYLSNEKLFF. The CDR3 DNA follows: TGTGCCAGTAGTCCGGGACAGGGATACCTATCTAATGAAAAACTGTTTTTT.

V and J are TRBV6-5 and TRBJ2-2; TRBD2 matches 10 bases. There are 15 residues in the CDR3. Trimming at V came to 5 bases and at J to 5 bases, leaving 5 bases not matched to a gene. In germline, CDR1 is MNHEY, CDR2 SVGAGI. CDR3 nucleotide sequence: TGTGCCAGCAGTCTTGGACTAGCGGTAACCGGGGAGCTGTTTTTT. It encodes CASSLGLAVTGELFF.

This chain connects TRBV6-2 or TRBV6-3 to TRBJ1-1; TRBD1 is a possible D gene (5 bases). The CDR3 runs 12 residues. The germline V and J ends were trimmed by 3 bases and 5 bases, with 7 bases remaining between them. Germline CDR1 reads MNHEY; CDR2 reads SVGEGT. The CDR3 sequence is CASSYGGTEAFF. CDR3 nucleotides: TGTGCCAGCAGTTATGGGGGGACTGAAGCTTTCTTT.